Following are 32 T cell receptor beta chains from one sample sequenced in a study of blood T cell repertoires in COVID-19 (dated by TCRdb to the early 2020s). The library was prepared using the immunoSEQ multiplex PCR assay. Drawn from immuneACCESS, this table holds only the in-frame rearrangements with V and J called that TCRdb kept. Clones are partly lost; checked studies trace under half to an unresolved V gene and leave the rest unexplained. The sample table records under 250,000 clones; 75% to 85% of these occur just once. The top ten clones comprise approximately 4.5% of the sample. Sequenced input: peripheral blood. The receptors stem from a woman aged 70-85 years with acute or convalescent COVID-19.

The V call is TRBV7-9, the J call TRBJ1-2; 10 bases are a match to TRBD1. J was trimmed by 7 bases and V by 3 bases; bases with no gene match: 5. The CDR3 is made up of 14 amino acids. Per the germline V gene, CDR1 is SEHNR and CDR2 is FQNEAQ (reference sequence). The CDR3 DNA is TGTGCCAGCAGCTTCGTAGGGACAGGGGCTGGCTACACCTTC. Translating it yields CASSFVGTGAGYTF.

The V and J genes are TRBV5-6 and TRBJ1-4, with a tentative D call TRBD1 (5 bases). Germline assignment: CDR1 SGHDT and CDR2 YYEEEE. Between the trimmed V and J ends, which lost 0 bases and 2 bases, there was a span of 17 bases. This CDR3 contains 18 residues. CDR3 sequence: CASSLVGQGGLTNEKLFF. The CDR3 nucleotides are TGTGCCAGCAGCTTGGTCGGCCAGGGAGGTTTGACTAATGAAAAACTGTTTTTT. Together with reference TRBV5-6 and TRBJ1-4, the CDR3 gives the full variable domain: DAGVTQSPTHLIKTRGQQVTLRCSPKSGHDTVSWYQQALGQGPQFIFQYYEEEERQRGNFPDRFSGHQFPNYSSELNVNALLLGDSALYLCASSLVGQGGLTNEKLFFGSGTQLSVL.

This clone appeared a single time. The chain links TRBV5-1 to TRBJ2-5, with 9 nucleotides matching TRBD1. CDR1 is SGHRS and CDR2 is YFSETQ in the germline V gene. Trimming cost V 2 bases and J 4 bases; bases outside gene matches: 3. The length of the CDR3 is 14 residues. This CDR3 reads CASSFGQGRETQYF. The CDR3 coding sequence is TGCGCCAGCAGCTTTGGACAGGGGAGAGAGACCCAGTACTTC. The variable domain in full, with the rest retrieved from reference TRBV5-1 and TRBJ2-5, is KAGVTQTPRYLIKTRGQQVTLSCSPISGHRSVSWYQQTPGQGLQFLFEYFSETQRNKGNFPGRFSGRQFSNSRSEMNVSTLELGDSALYLCASSFGQGRETQYFGPGTRLLVL.

This clone was found a few times. This chain connects TRBV21-1 to TRBJ2-1; TRBD2 was called by the table and not checked on the DNA. TRBV21-1 is a pseudogene segment. The length of the CDR3 is 11 residues. The CDR3 nucleotides are TGTGCCAGCACCCTAGCGGGGTCACAGTTCTTC. It specifies CASTLAGSQFF.

The chain couples TRBV6-5 to TRBJ1-1, with a weak D call TRBD1 (5 bases). The CDR3 length is 16 residues. Germline loops: CDR1 MNHEY, CDR2 SVGAGI. With 3 bases removed from V and 0 bases from J, the gap between germline ends came to 14 bases. This chain's CDR3 is CASSYGRGWMNTEAFF. CDR3 in DNA: TGTGCCAGCAGTTATGGAAGGGGATGGATGAACACTGAAGCTTTCTTT.

The J gene is TRBJ1-2, the V gene TRBV6-6, with D tentatively TRBD1 (6 bases). Germline V CDR1 and CDR2: MNHNY, SVGAGI (reference sequence). V was shortened by 5 bases and J by 8 bases, with 15 bases between the two germline ends. The CDR3 sequence is 13 residues long. CDR3 region: CASSRSGEEGYTF. CDR3 coding DNA: TGTGCCAGCAGTCGATCAGGGGAAGAGGGCTACACCTTC.

In this sample, this clone turned up once. V gene TRBV19 combines with J gene TRBJ2-7; TRBD1 might be the D (6 bases). V was shortened by 1 base and J by 4 bases, with 14 bases between the two germline ends. Germline V gene sequence: CDR1 LNHDA, CDR2 SQIVND (reference sequence). This CDR3 has 15 residues. The CDR3 here is CASSIGGTRTYEQYF. DNA of the CDR3: TGTGCCAGTAGTATAGGGGGGACAAGGACTTACGAGCAGTACTTC.

This clone was seen only once. The chain employs TRBV27 and TRBJ2-7; no clear D. The CDR3 runs to 13 residues. Per germline, CDR1 MNHEY and CDR2 SMNVEV (reference sequence). V was cut by 3 bases and J by 0 bases, with 6 bases left in between. The CDR3 loop reads CASSFRYSYEQYF. For the CDR3, the DNA is TGTGCCAGCAGTTTTAGATACTCCTACGAGCAGTACTTC.

This clone was seen only a few times. The chain employs TRBV30 and TRBJ1-5, with a possible D match to TRBD1 (5 bases). Germline loops: CDR1 GTSNPN, CDR2 SVGIG (reference sequence). With 3 bases removed from V and 4 bases from J, the gap between germline ends came to 13 bases. This CDR3 spans 14 amino acids. CDR3 loop: CAWSNPGGNQPQHF. The CDR3 DNA sequence: TGTGCCTGGAGCAACCCCGGGGGGAATCAGCCCCAGCATTTT.

This clone appeared once. The rearrangement joins TRBV27 to TRBJ1-6; 7 nucleotides agree with TRBD1. The germline gives CDR1 MNHEY, CDR2 SMNVEV (reference sequence). The V segment lost 3 bases and the J segment 7 bases; nucleotides outside the gene matches: 9. The CDR3 sequence is 16 residues long. The CDR3 loop reads CASSFRGAAGNSPLHF. The CDR3 nucleotides are TGTGCCAGCAGTTTCAGGGGGGCAGCTGGAAATTCACCCCTCCACTTT.

The CDR3 sequence is CASKGGSSYNSPLHF. CDR3 DNA: TGCGCCAGCAAGGGGGGGAGCTCCTATAATTCACCCCTCCACTTT. This chain links TRBV5-1 with TRBJ1-6; D is perhaps TRBD1 (6 bases). This CDR3 has 15 amino acids. Germline loops: CDR1 SGHRS, CDR2 YFSETQ. Trimming took off 6 bases at V and 0 bases at J, with 10 bases between the two ends.

The chain links TRBV15 to TRBJ1-2, with 8 bases lining up with TRBD1. V lost 8 bases to trimming and J lost 0 bases; unmatched junction nucleotides: 5. CDR1 and CDR2 from the germline V gene are LNHNV and YYDKDF (reference sequence). This CDR3 region has 14 residues. The CDR3 is CATYGQGANYGYTF. CDR3 in DNA: TGTGCCACCTACGGACAGGGAGCTAACTATGGCTACACCTTC.

This chain connects TRBV2 to TRBJ2-2, with 11 bases identical to TRBD1. After removal of 6 bases from V and 4 bases from J, the junction contained 10 bases not matched to a gene. This CDR3 has 17 residues. Germline CDR1 SNHLY, CDR2 FYNNEI. The CDR3 region is CASRPYGQGASTGELFF. CDR3 sequence (DNA): TGTGCCAGCAGGCCCTACGGACAGGGGGCGAGCACCGGGGAGCTGTTTTTT.

This rearrangement joins TRBV4-2 to TRBJ1-1, with D maybe TRBD1 (6 bases). Germline CDR1 reads LGHNA; CDR2 reads YNFKEQ. V was cut by 1 base and J by 6 bases, with 12 bases left in between. The CDR3 extends over 14 amino acids. CDR3 in amino acids: CASSQGPQGPEAFF. The CDR3 DNA reads TGTGCCAGCAGCCAAGGACCACAGGGCCCTGAAGCTTTCTTT.

This chain joins TRBV7-2 and TRBJ1-6; D is ambiguous. Looked up from germline, CDR1 is SGHTA and CDR2 is FQGNSA. Trimming left V 3 bases short and J 9 bases short, with 12 bases between. The CDR3 spans 14 residues. The CDR3 region is CASSFRAAGSPLHF. As DNA, the CDR3 is TGTGCCAGCAGCTTCCGGGCTGCGGGTTCACCCCTCCACTTT.

V usage is TRBV10-3 and J usage is TRBJ2-1; a weak D match, TRBD2 (7 bases). The V and J ends lost 7 bases and 10 bases respectively, with 11 bases between them. The CDR3 is 11 amino acids. CDR1 ENHRY and CDR2 SYGVKD come from the germline V gene. The CDR3 sequence: CAITRGAEQFF. The CDR3 DNA is TGTGCCATCACTCGGGGGGCCGAGCAGTTCTTC.

The chain links TRBV11-2 to TRBJ1-3; D remains ambiguous. The CDR3 totals 15 residues. Trimming removed 5 bases at V and 1 base at J, with 12 bases between. Looked up from germline, CDR1 is SGHAT and CDR2 is FQNNGV. This chain's CDR3 is CASSPGSVSGNTIYF. The CDR3 region has the DNA TGTGCCAGCAGCCCGGGGTCGGTATCTGGAAACACCATATATTTT. The whole variable domain, filled in from reference TRBV11-2 and TRBJ1-3, reads EAGVAQSPRYKIIEKRQSVAFWCNPISGHATLYWYQQILGQGPKLLIQFQNNGVVDDSQLPKDRFSAERLKGVDSTLKIQPAKLEDSAVYLCASSPGSVSGNTIYFGEGSWLTVV.

The chain carries TRBV7-2 and TRBJ2-7; 7 nucleotides agree with TRBD1. This CDR3 contains 11 residues. Germline-derived CDR1 and CDR2 are SGHTA and FQGNSA. V was clipped by 8 bases and J by 3 bases; unmatched bases: 1. Here the CDR3 reads CASGQVYEQYF. The CDR3 nucleotides are TGTGCCAGCGGACAGGTCTACGAGCAGTACTTC.

V usage is TRBV11-3 and J usage is TRBJ1-1, with D perhaps matching TRBD1 (5 bases). V lost 5 bases and J lost 1, with 11 bases in between. CDR1 is SGHNT and CDR2 is YENEEA in the germline V gene. This CDR3 has 14 amino acids. In nucleotides, the CDR3 is TGTGCCAGCAGCCCCGGACACCAGAACACTGAAGCTTTCTTT. Its translation: CASSPGHQNTEAFF. The complete variable domain, with remaining parts taken from reference TRBV11-3 and TRBJ1-1, reads EAGVVQSPRYKIIEKKQPVAFWCNPISGHNTLYWYLQNLGQGPELLIRYENEEAVDDSQLPKDRFSAERLKGVDSTLKIQPAELGDSAVYLCASSPGHQNTEAFFGQGTRLTVV.

This clone was seen more than once but under ten times. V gene TRBV2 combines with J gene TRBJ2-7, with 7 bases identical to TRBD1. From germline, CDR1 is SNHLY and CDR2 FYNNEI. V trimming: 3 bases; J trimming: 0 bases; junction bases outside the gene matches: 2. The CDR3 has 14 amino acids. The CDR3: CASSEGQPSYEQYF. The DNA of the CDR3 is TGTGCCAGCAGTGAGGGACAGCCCTCCTACGAGCAGTACTTC.

This clone was detected a few times. The J gene is TRBJ1-6, the V gene TRBV4-3; 9 bases are a match to TRBD1. Germline V gene data show CDR1 as LGHNA and CDR2 as YSLEER. CDR3 length: 16 residues. J was trimmed by 7 bases and V by 4 bases; bases with no gene match: 8. The CDR3 nucleotides read TGCGCCAGCAGCCGGGCCGGACAGGGGAGAAATTCACCCCTCCACTTT. It encodes CASSRAGQGRNSPLHF.

The chain carries TRBV11-3 and TRBJ2-5; 13 nucleotides align to TRBD2. Unmatched junction bases numbered 5, after V lost 5 bases and J lost 2 bases. Germline CDR1 and CDR2: SGHNT and YENEEA. This CDR3 is built from 16 residues. The CDR3 loop is CASSRRTSGGQETQYF. The CDR3 nucleotides read TGTGCCAGCAGCCGAAGGACTAGCGGGGGACAAGAGACCCAGTACTTC.

This chain links TRBV6-5 with TRBJ2-3; 9 nucleotides match TRBD1. CDR1 and CDR2 (germline): MNHEY, SVGAGI. The CDR3 loop spans 16 amino acids. Trimming cost V 0 bases and J 1 base; bases outside gene matches: 2. The CDR3 loop reads CASSYSRTGGTDTQYF. DNA of the CDR3: TGTGCCAGCAGTTACTCCCGGACAGGGGGCACAGATACGCAGTATTTT.

A single count supports this clone. This chain links TRBV19 with TRBJ1-1, with D unresolved. In germline, CDR1 is LNHDA, CDR2 SQIVND (reference sequence). CDR3 size: 12 residues. Trimming took off 8 bases at V and 5 bases at J, with 12 bases between the two ends. This CDR3 is CASFQDPTEAFF. DNA of the CDR3: TGTGCCAGTTTTCAGGATCCGACTGAAGCTTTCTTT.

The V call is TRBV2, the J call TRBJ1-5; maybe TRBD1 (6 bases). Per the germline V gene, CDR1 is SNHLY and CDR2 is FYNNEI. Trimming took 6 bases from V and 2 from J, leaving 14 bases between them. The CDR3 is made up of 15 amino acids. The CDR3 DNA reads as TGTGCCAGCAGGTCAGGCCGACAGGGCAATCAGCCCCAGCATTTT. Translation: CASRSGRQGNQPQHF. Supplemented by reference TRBV2 and TRBJ1-5, the full variable domain reads EPEVTQTPSHQVTQMGQEVILRCVPISNHLYFYWYRQILGQKVEFLVSFYNNEISEKSEIFDDQFSVERPDGSNFTLKIRSTKLEDSAMYFCASRSGRQGNQPQHFGDGTRLSIL.

This clone has just a few counts. The J gene is TRBJ2-2, the V gene TRBV28; perhaps TRBD1 as D (6 bases). Trimming pared 8 bases from V and 0 bases from J, leaving 16 bases between. The germline gives CDR1 MDHEN, CDR2 SYDVKM. The CDR3 covers 16 residues. CDR3 DNA sequence: TGTGCCAGCGTCGGAGAGGGGGTCGCGAACACCGGGGAGCTGTTTTTT. Translated: CASVGEGVANTGELFF.

V gene TRBV3-1 (or the pseudogene TRBV3-2) combines with J gene TRBJ2-3, with 14 bases aligning to TRBD2. V lost 1 base and J lost 4; bases outside the gene matches: 13. The CDR3 is 20 amino acids. The germline V gene has CDR1 LGHDT and CDR2 YNNKEL (reference sequence). CDR3 sequence reads: CASSQARGLAGEMPSDTQYF. Here the CDR3 DNA reads TGTGCCAGCAGCCAAGCCAGGGGACTAGCGGGGGAGATGCCGTCAGATACGCAGTATTTT.

The chain links TRBV12-3 or TRBV12-4 to TRBJ1-2; D not certain. The CDR3 loop spans 12 amino acids. V was cut by 6 bases and J by 0 bases, with 5 bases left in between. The CDR3: CASSQTNYGYTF. DNA of the CDR3: TGTGCCAGCAGCCAAACTAACTATGGCTACACCTTC.

The chain uses TRBV24-1 and TRBJ1-5, with D tentatively TRBD1 (6 bases). The germline gives CDR1 KGHDR, CDR2 SFDVKD. Deletions cut 6 bases from V and 0 bases from J, with 17 bases between. This CDR3 has 17 residues. CDR3 bases: TGTGCCACCAGTCTTCGGACAGTGAGGATTAGCAATCAGCCCCAGCATTTT. Protein: CATSLRTVRISNQPQHF.

The J gene is TRBJ2-2, the V gene TRBV18; 10 positions match TRBD2. This CDR3 region has 15 residues. The germline V gene encodes CDR1 KGHSH and CDR2 LQKENI. The ends lost 6 bases at V and 1 base at J; junction bases unmatched: 2. CDR3 DNA: TGTGCCAGCTCGCTAGCGGGGGAGAACACCGGGGAGCTGTTTTTT. It codes for CASSLAGENTGELFF.

The chain uses TRBV30 and TRBJ1-6, with D perhaps TRBD1 (5 bases). Trimming cost V 0 bases and J 10 bases, with 13 bases left between them. Germline V gives CDR1 GTSNPN, CDR2 SVGIG (reference sequence). The CDR3 has 14 amino acids. The CDR3 nucleotides read TGTGCCTGGAGTGTATGGGGGGGAGCATCACCCCTCCACTTT. This translates into CAWSVWGGASPLHF.

As regards this clone: Other DNA sequences within the sample encode an identical CDR3. As DNA, the CDR3 is TGTGCCAGCAGTCGACAGGGGAATCAGCCCCAGCATTTT. It yields the protein CASSRQGNQPQHF. The chain couples TRBV6-6 to TRBJ1-5, with 8 bases lining up with TRBD1. The germline CDR1 and CDR2 sequences are MNHNY and SVGAGI (reference sequence). The CDR3 length is 13 residues. J was trimmed by 4 bases and V by 5 bases; bases with no gene match: 1.